Reported below is one T cell receptor beta chain. Germline V CDR1 and CDR2: ENHRY, SYGVKD. Trimming left V 0 bases short and J 0 bases short, with 12 bases between. The CDR3 is 17 amino acids. The data originate from a study of blood T cell repertoires in COVID-19. Across the study: Samples of COVID-19 (acute and convalescent) were obtained from the United States, Italy and Spain. Sources were T cells, B-cell-depleted T cells, or PBMCs; the material itself was cDNA or gDNA.

How the authors handled the data: Reference gene primer amplification gave estimated nucleated cell counts. Clones were sequenced by immunoSEQ multiplex PCR, and TCRdb holds only the in-frame ones, with some missing. D and trimming come from the DNA, and the V and J calls and clone size come from that table. The table lists roughly 47,000 clones, roughly 85% of them singletons. The gene calls are TRBV10-3 and TRBJ2-1; no clear D gene. The receptor was derived from a woman between 65 and 79 years old with acute or convalescent COVID-19. The sample comprised peripheral blood. CDR3 amino acids: CAISESSESSSYNEQFF. CDR3 DNA: TGTGCCATCAGTGAGTCATCGGAGTCGAGCTCCTACAATGAGCAGTTCTTC.